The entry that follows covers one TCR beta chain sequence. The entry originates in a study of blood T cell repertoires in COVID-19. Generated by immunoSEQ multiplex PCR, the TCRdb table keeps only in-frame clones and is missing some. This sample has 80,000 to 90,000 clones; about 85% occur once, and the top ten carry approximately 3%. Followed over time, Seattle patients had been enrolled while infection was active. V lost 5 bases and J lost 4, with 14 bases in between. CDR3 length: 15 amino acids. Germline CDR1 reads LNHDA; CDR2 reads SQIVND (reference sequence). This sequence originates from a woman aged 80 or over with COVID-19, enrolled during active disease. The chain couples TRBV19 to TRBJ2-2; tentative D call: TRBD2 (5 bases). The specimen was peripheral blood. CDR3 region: CASSWKGRGTGELFF. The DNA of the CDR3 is TGTGCCAGTAGTTGGAAGGGTCGGGGCACCGGGGAGCTGTTTTTT.